This is a list of T cell receptor beta chains from one sample in a study of somatic mutations in cytotoxic T cells in rheumatoid arthritis. Sequencing was performed with immunoSEQ multiplex PCR; in TCRdb, only in-frame clones are kept and a portion is missing. The sample includes roughly 9,800 clones, about 84% of them seen just once. Sequencing was done on a sample of CD8+ T cells sorted from blood. All receptors come from an adult with rheumatoid arthritis. CDR3s leave out the opening cysteine and the closing phenylalanine or tryptophan. The order of the fields is V gene, J gene, CDR3 protein.

TRBV5-4	TRBJ2-7	ASSLGRGPGYEQY
TRBV30	TRBJ2-7	AWSNRGPSEQY
TRBV28	TRBJ1-4	ASSSWTDNEKLF
TRBV19	TRBJ1-5	ASSMAGNQPQH
TRBV4-1	TRBJ2-5	ASGGQGRETQY
TRBV7-9	TRBJ2-3	ASSQLAGITDTQY
TRBV5-1	TRBJ2-2	ASSSGEGHPGELF
TRBV9	TRBJ2-2	ASRLAGGELF
TRBV23-1	TRBJ1-1	ASSKRPGAF
TRBV19	TRBJ2-5	ASSKGEETQY
TRBV9	TRBJ2-1	ASSPRLNEQF
TRBV2	TRBJ2-1	ASSEGISGGSSYNEQF
TRBV27	TRBJ1-1	ASSPGTAPNTEAF
TRBV5-1	TRBJ2-2	ASSSGLTGPVYTGELF
TRBV4-1	TRBJ1-3	ASSQGAPGQFSGNTIY
TRBV7-6	TRBJ2-1	ASSLARDRDFNNEQF
TRBV4-1	TRBJ2-5	ASSQFWGETQY
TRBV28	TRBJ2-1	ASSPPPRKGRRNEQF
TRBV28	TRBJ2-7	ASSPRGRVWRSYEQY
TRBV19	TRBJ1-2	ASGDKDGYT
TRBV11-2	TRBJ2-7	ASSLVRVGEQY
TRBV9	TRBJ1-1	ASSVGGGIGAEAF
TRBV7-8	TRBJ1-3	ASSLGGALGNTIY
TRBV7-9	TRBJ2-1	ASRAPGTYNEQF
TRBV27	TRBJ2-1	ASSSGQGMNNEQF
TRBV7-9	TRBJ2-3	ASSKGLSSTQY
TRBV19	TRBJ1-4	ASSIASIPEKLF
TRBV6-4	TRBJ2-1	ASSDPSTKSYNEQF
TRBV5-1	TRBJ2-7	ASSLAQGMIYEQY
TRBV9	TRBJ2-7	ASSKTSGAPYEQY
TRBV7-9	TRBJ1-3	ASSWETGGKTSGNTIY
TRBV15	TRBJ1-2	ATSGKSQGVGYGYT
TRBV7-9	TRBJ1-1	ASSSDRDRVTNIEAF
TRBV5-6	TRBJ1-1	ASSFGIPGDTEAF
TRBV5-6	TRBJ1-6	ASSLTGSPLH
TRBV4-1	TRBJ1-2	ASTVQWGSDGYT
TRBV19	TRBJ2-1	ASSLGPSSYNEQF
TRBV7-9	TRBJ2-1	ASSLGMKEIEQF
TRBV29-1	TRBJ2-7	SVEATGDSYEQY
TRBV10-3	TRBJ2-1	ATGQGQGAVNEQF
TRBV2	TRBJ2-3	AMLGTRKGPGTDTQY
TRBV30	TRBJ2-7	AWARAYEQY
TRBV9	TRBJ2-6	ASSVEVSGANVLT
TRBV28	TRBJ2-7	ASSTRIAGLGEQY
TRBV4-3	TRBJ2-1	ASSQETGGYNEQF
TRBV5-4	TRBJ1-4	ASSLSSATNEKLF
TRBV27	TRBJ1-4	ASSPLGGPNEKLF
TRBV6-5	TRBJ2-7	ASSPGPPFLS
TRBV5-5	TRBJ2-1	ASSVDSPNEQF